These T cell receptor beta chains were read from a single sample in a study of T-cell memory formation after mild COVID-19. TCRdb processed the 5' RACE reads anew with MiXCR; each CDR3 protein has one entry. Of about 430,000 distinct CDR3 sequences detected, 24% appear once; the ten largest clones hold 8.8%. Sequencing input: PBMCs or a T cell subset sorted from them (not recorded which). These receptors came from an adult woman who had mild COVID-19 (a few samples of this study predate the infection). Cell type and time point are not known. Each CDR3 is given with its conserved first and last residue. A D gene is named only where the DNA matches it firmly. Clone size appears in some rows only: once, few, many, or a class for an expanded clone.

J: TRBJ1-4
V: TRBV4-1
D: NA
size: NA
DNA: TGCGCCAGCAGCCAAGATAGCAGGGGAGCTGAAAAACTGTTTTTT
CDR3: CASSQDSRGAEKLFF

J: TRBJ2-7
V: TRBV24-1
D: TRBD1
size: NA
DNA: TGTGCCACCAGTGAGACAGGGGCCTACGAGCAGTACTTC
CDR3: CATSETGAYEQYF

J: TRBJ1-4
V: TRBV7-9
D: TRBD1
size: few
DNA: TGTGCCAGCAGCTCCCTACAGGGGAATGAAAAACTGTTTTTT
CDR3: CASSSLQGNEKLFF

J: TRBJ2-7
V: TRBV6-5
D: NA
size: few
DNA: TGTGCCAGCAGTTACTCGTCTTTACCCTACGAGCAGTACTTC
CDR3: CASSYSSLPYEQYF

J: TRBJ2-1
V: TRBV18
D: TRBD1
size: few
DNA: TGTGCCAGCTCTCCACAGGGGCAATACAATGAGCAGTTCTTC
CDR3: CASSPQGQYNEQFF

J: TRBJ2-1
V: TRBV7-6
D: TRBD2
size: NA
DNA: TGTGCCAGCAGCCCCGGGACTAGCGGGGGGGCTCGCAATGAGCAGTTCTTC
CDR3: CASSPGTSGGARNEQFF

J: TRBJ2-7
V: TRBV20-1
D: NA
size: NA
DNA: TGCAGTGCTAGGGACGGACCTAACCCTAACGGGCAGTACTTC
CDR3: CSARDGPNPNGQYF

J: TRBJ2-7
V: TRBV5-4
D: NA
size: NA
DNA: TGTGCCAGCAGCTTGGGGACAGCGCTAAATGAGCAGTACTTC
CDR3: CASSLGTALNEQYF

J: TRBJ1-1
V: TRBV5-1
D: NA
size: few
DNA: TGCGCCAGCAGACGGGAGGGCATGAACACTGAAGCTTTCTTT
CDR3: CASRREGMNTEAFF

J: TRBJ2-1
V: TRBV18
D: NA
size: few
DNA: TGTGCCAGCTCACCAACAATCAACAGACGAGACAATGAGCAGTTCTTC
CDR3: CASSPTINRRDNEQFF

J: TRBJ2-1
V: TRBV11-2
D: NA
size: NA
DNA: TGTGCCAGCAGCCTCACCGGGGTAGCTAGACACAATGAGCAGTTCTTC
CDR3: CASSLTGVARHNEQFF

J: TRBJ1-1
V: TRBV7-2
D: NA
size: NA
DNA: TGTGCCAGCAGCTTAATGCAGGCGAACACTGAAGCTTTCTTT
CDR3: CASSLMQANTEAFF

J: TRBJ1-1
V: TRBV6-1
D: TRBD1
size: NA
DNA: TGTGCCAGCAGTGAAAGGGGGACAGGGGGCACTGAAGCTTTCTTT
CDR3: CASSERGTGGTEAFF

J: TRBJ1-1
V: TRBV20-1
D: TRBD1
size: NA
DNA: TGCAGTGCTAGAGGTCCGGACAGGAGAACTGAAGCTTTCTTT
CDR3: CSARGPDRRTEAFF

J: TRBJ2-1
V: TRBV5-1
D: NA
size: many
DNA: TGCGCCAGCAGCCCCACCGGGACAAACAACAATGAGCAGTTCTTC
CDR3: CASSPTGTNNNEQFF

J: TRBJ2-5
V: TRBV7-9
D: NA
size: few
DNA: TGTGCCAGCAGCTTACCTAGCGGAGGGGGAGGAGAGACCCAGTACTTC
CDR3: CASSLPSGGGGETQYF

J: TRBJ2-3
V: TRBV5-5
D: TRBD1
size: NA
DNA: TGTGCCAGCAGCCCGGGACAGGCCGGCACAGATACGCAGTATTTT
CDR3: CASSPGQAGTDTQYF

J: TRBJ1-1
V: TRBV19
D: NA
size: NA
DNA: TGTGCCAGTATGACCCTTCTTGAAGCTTTCTTT
CDR3: CASMTLLEAFF

J: TRBJ2-3
V: TRBV6-2/TRBV6-3
D: TRBD2
size: NA
DNA: TGTGCCAGCAGTTACTCCGGGACTATCGGGCCAGATACGCAGTATTTT
CDR3: CASSYSGTIGPDTQYF

J: TRBJ2-3
V: TRBV3-1
D: NA
size: many
DNA: TGTGCCAGCAGCCCCCGGCCAGATACGCAGTATTTT
CDR3: CASSPRPDTQYF

J: TRBJ1-2
V: TRBV12-5
D: NA
size: NA
DNA: TGTGCTAGTGGTTTTGACACTAACTATGGCTACACCTTC
CDR3: CASGFDTNYGYTF

J: TRBJ2-7
V: TRBV30
D: NA
size: NA
DNA: TGTGCCTGGAGTGTACGCAGGGTTCACGAGCAGTACTTC
CDR3: CAWSVRRVHEQYF

J: TRBJ1-2
V: TRBV24-1
D: TRBD1
size: few
DNA: TGTGCCACCAGTGATTCTGACAGGGCCAATGGCTACACCTTC
CDR3: CATSDSDRANGYTF

J: TRBJ1-2
V: TRBV5-6
D: NA
size: NA
DNA: TGTGCCAGCAGCTTGGCCTGGAATCTCTATGGCTACACCTTC
CDR3: CASSLAWNLYGYTF

J: TRBJ2-3
V: TRBV5-1
D: NA
size: NA
DNA: TGCGCCAGCAGCTTGGGACAGCTGTACACAGATACGCAGTATTTT
CDR3: CASSLGQLYTDTQYF

J: TRBJ2-3
V: TRBV12-3/TRBV12-4
D: TRBD2
size: NA
DNA: TGTGCCAGCAGTTTAAGCGGGAGGGCTGGAGATACGCAGTATTTT
CDR3: CASSLSGRAGDTQYF